Reported below is one TCR beta chain. This CDR3 contains 15 residues. Germline loops: CDR1 SGHVS, CDR2 FQNEAQ. V was cut by 2 bases and J by 5 bases, with 15 bases left in between. This sample is part of a study of radiotherapy plus CTLA-4 blockade in lung cancer. Clones were read by immunoSEQ multiplex PCR, and TCRdb kept only the in-frame ones, dropping some. In the table there are about 13,000 clones, about 89% of which are singletons. The TCR comes from a human donor with non-small cell lung cancer that progressed on radiotherapy plus ipilimumab. Some clones in this sample may be carry-over from other donors' samples. The V gene is TRBV7-8, the J gene TRBJ2-5; the D gene is possibly TRBD1 (5 bases). The sample in question was peripheral blood, obtained from a patient treated with radiotherapy plus ipilimumab. In DNA form, the CDR3 reads TGTGCCAGCAGCTTACTGGATCCAGGGCGGGAGACCCAGTACTTC. Residues: CASSLLDPGRETQYF.